This TCR beta chain came from a study of cytomegalovirus exposure and HLA in healthy donors. Broader study findings: The classifier reportedly diagnosed cytomegalovirus status with high sensitivity and specificity. TCR association rates varied by HLA locus in a later analysis, with DRB1 highest and HLA-C lowest. The HLA-A and HLA-B alleles of most subjects were reportedly predicted accurately from TCR beta sequences. When a later analysis was performed, an Asian-associated ancestry cluster reportedly had fewer N-insertions than the approximately 600-donor mean.

Trimming took 6 bases from V and 1 from J, leaving 13 bases between them. Germline V CDR1 and CDR2: MNHEY, SVGAGI. CDR3 size: 14 residues. Worth noting for this clone: No antigen is known for it.

Primers included in the PCR were 60 Vbeta and 13 Jbeta primers. Assay used: immunoSEQ multiplex PCR; TCRdb lists only in-frame clones, some missing. The sample lists about 140,000 clones; about 80% were seen once. Sequencing input: PBMCs. The chain combines TRBV6-5 with TRBJ2-7; TRBD2 is a possible D gene (6 bases). This receptor was taken from an older woman in good health and CMV-seropositive. CDR3 coding DNA: TGTGCCAGCAGCCCCATGACTAGTTCCTACGAGCAGTACTTC. Translated: CASSPMTSSYEQYF.